The clone carrying this TCR beta chain has only one observation. The germline gives CDR1 LGHDT, CDR2 YNNKEL (reference sequence). Trimming took off 2 bases at V and 1 base at J, with 17 bases between the two ends. The CDR3 length is 17 residues. Authors' data handling: Reference gene primer amplification gave estimated nucleated cell counts. Data came from immunoSEQ multiplex PCR; TCRdb stores just in-frame clones and leaves some out. That table is the source of V, J and clone size, and D and trimming were worked out from the DNA. The sample consists of roughly 700,000 clones, just under 90% of them appearing once. This specimen comes from a study of blood T cell repertoires in COVID-19. Study as a whole: Collection of acute and convalescent COVID-19 samples took place in the United States, Italy and Spain. T cells, B-cell-depleted T cells, or PBMCs supplied cDNA or gDNA.

The sequence was collected from a woman under 30 with acute or convalescent COVID-19. This chain connects TRBV3-1 (or the pseudogene TRBV3-2) to TRBJ2-5; D gene ambiguous. Sample: peripheral blood. The CDR3 DNA reads as TGTGCCAGCAGCCAAAACTGGCGGCTAATCTCCCAAGAGACCCAGTACTTC. Residues: CASSQNWRLISQETQYF.